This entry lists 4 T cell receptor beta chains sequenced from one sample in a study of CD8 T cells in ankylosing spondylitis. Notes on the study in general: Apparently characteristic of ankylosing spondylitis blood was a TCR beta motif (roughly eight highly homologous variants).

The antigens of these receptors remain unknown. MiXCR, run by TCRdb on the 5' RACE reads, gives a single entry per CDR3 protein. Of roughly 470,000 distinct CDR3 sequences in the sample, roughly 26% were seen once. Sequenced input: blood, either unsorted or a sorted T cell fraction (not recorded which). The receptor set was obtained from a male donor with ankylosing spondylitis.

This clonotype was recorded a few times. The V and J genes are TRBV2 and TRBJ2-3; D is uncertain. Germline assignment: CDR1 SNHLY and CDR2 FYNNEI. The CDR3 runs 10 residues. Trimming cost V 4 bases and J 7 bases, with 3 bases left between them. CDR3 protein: CASSANTQYF. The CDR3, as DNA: TGTGCCAGCAGTGCTAATACGCAGTATTTT.

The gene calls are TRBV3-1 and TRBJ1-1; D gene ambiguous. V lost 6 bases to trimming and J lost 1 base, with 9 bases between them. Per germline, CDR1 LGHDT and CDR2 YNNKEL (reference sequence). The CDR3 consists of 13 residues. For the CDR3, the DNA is TGTGCCAGCAGTCAGCTCGAGAACACTGAAGCTTTCTTT. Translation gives CASSQLENTEAFF.

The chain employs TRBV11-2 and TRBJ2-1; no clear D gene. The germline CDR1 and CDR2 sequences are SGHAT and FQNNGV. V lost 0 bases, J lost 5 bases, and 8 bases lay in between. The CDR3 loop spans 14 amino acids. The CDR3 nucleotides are TGTGCCAGCAGCTTAGATAGAGACAACAATGAGCAGTTCTTC. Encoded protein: CASSLDRDNNEQFF.

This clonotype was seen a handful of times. The CDR3 loop reads CASSLEMGALREQFF. DNA of the CDR3: TGCGCCAGCAGCTTGGAGATGGGGGCCCTGAGAGAGCAGTTCTTC. The chain couples TRBV5-1 to TRBJ2-1; TRBD1 is a possible D gene (6 bases). V was trimmed by 0 bases and J by 10 bases, leaving 17 bases between them. CDR3 length equals 15 residues. Germline V gene sequence: CDR1 SGHRS, CDR2 YFSETQ.